Listed below are T cell receptor beta chains from one sample, sequenced in a study of T-cell memory formation after mild COVID-19. TCRdb independently ran MiXCR on the 5' RACE reads; one entry per CDR3 protein. The table lists hundreds of thousands of distinct CDR3 sequences, 8% to 9% of them singletons. The sequencing sample was made of PBMCs or a T cell subset sorted from them (not recorded which). All receptors derive from a man aged 18 to 29 who had mild COVID-19 (a few samples of this study predate the infection). Cell type and time point are not known. The CDR3 runs from the conserved cysteine through the conserved F or W. Fields, in order: D gene, J gene, V gene, clone size, CDR3 protein, CDR3 DNA. A D gene is named only where the DNA matches it firmly. Some rows mark clone size as missing; the rest say once, few, many or name a class of expanded clone.

>-|TRBJ2-3|TRBV7-8|many
CASSFQTDTQYF
TGTGCCAGCAGCTTTCAAACAGATACGCAGTATTTT
>TRBD1|TRBJ2-5|TRBV7-9|many
CASSSGQVQETQYF
TGTGCCAGCAGCTCAGGACAGGTTCAAGAGACCCAGTACTTC
>-|TRBJ2-4|TRBV27|-
CASSLERTGNIQYF
TGTGCCAGCAGTTTAGAGAGGACGGGGAACATTCAGTACTTC
>-|TRBJ2-3|TRBV29-1|-
CSVAIEGQGDTQYF
TGCAGCGTCGCAATAGAGGGGCAAGGAGATACGCAGTATTTT
>-|TRBJ2-2|TRBV7-8|few
CASSLAGPTGELFF
TGTGCCAGCAGCTTAGCAGGCCCGACCGGGGAGCTGTTTTTT
>-|TRBJ1-5|TRBV2|few
CASSWTAINQPQHF
TGTGCCAGCAGTTGGACAGCGATCAATCAGCCCCAGCATTTT
>-|TRBJ1-2|TRBV6-5|few
CAIRGGIGYTF
TGTGCCATCCGGGGGGGGATCGGCTACACCTTC
>-|TRBJ2-3|TRBV29-1|-
CSVVFFKGTDTQYF
TGCAGCGTTGTCTTTTTTAAGGGTACAGATACGCAGTATTTT
>TRBD1|TRBJ2-5|TRBV4-1|few
CASSQFQGAGETQYF
TGCGCCAGCAGCCAATTCCAGGGGGCAGGAGAGACCCAGTACTTC
>-|TRBJ2-1|TRBV27|-
CASRDGTGYNEQFF
TGTGCCAGCAGAGACGGGACTGGATACAATGAGCAGTTCTTC
>-|TRBJ1-5|TRBV20-1|many
CSARQGNSNQPQHF
TGCAGTGCTAGACAGGGAAATAGCAATCAGCCCCAGCATTTT
>-|TRBJ2-3|TRBV2|few
CASSITLDREGTDTQYF
TGTGCCAGCAGTATTACGCTGGACAGGGAGGGTACAGATACGCAGTATTTT
>-|TRBJ2-7|TRBV18|-
CASSPLSYEQYF
TGTGCCAGCTCACCGCTCTCCTACGAGCAGTACTTC
>TRBD1|TRBJ1-1|TRBV11-2|many
CASSLILGGDTEAFF
TGTGCCAGCAGCTTGATTTTAGGGGGCGACACTGAAGCTTTCTTT
>-|TRBJ1-5|TRBV6-5|-
CASSSAINQPQHF
TGTGCCAGCAGTTCCGCGATCAATCAGCCCCAGCATTTT
>-|TRBJ1-2|TRBV6-5|few
CASSYSTYRNGYTF
TGTGCCAGCAGTTACTCGACTTATCGAAATGGCTACACCTTC
>-|TRBJ1-2|TRBV4-3|few
CASSQGTDQVRGYTF
TGCGCCAGCAGCCAAGGCACCGACCAGGTCAGGGGCTACACCTTC
>TRBD2|TRBJ2-3|TRBV6-5|-
CASKRSGLAGARLTDTQYF
TGTGCCAGCAAACGAAGTGGACTAGCGGGGGCGAGGCTTACAGATACGCAGTATTTT
>-|TRBJ2-1|TRBV15|many
CATSRNRNDNEQFF
TGTGCCACCAGCAGAAACAGGAACGACAATGAGCAGTTCTTC
>TRBD2|TRBJ2-1|TRBV12-3/TRBV12-4|-
CASSKFILAGAPLYNEQFF
TGTGCCAGCAGCAAATTCATACTAGCGGGGGCCCCACTCTACAATGAGCAGTTCTTC
>TRBD1|TRBJ2-6|TRBV20-1|-
CSASRGPSGANVLTF
TGCAGTGCTTCCAGGGGGCCCTCTGGGGCCAACGTCCTGACTTTC
>TRBD1|TRBJ1-2|TRBV25-1|few
CASSGGTAYGYTF
TGTGCCAGCAGTGGTGGGACAGCCTATGGCTACACCTTC
>-|TRBJ1-3|TRBV7-9|-
CASSPKGRRGNTIYF
TGTGCCAGCAGCCCGAAAGGTAGACGAGGAAACACCATATATTTT
>-|TRBJ1-6|TRBV12-3/TRBV12-4|few
CASRETGWQNSPLHF
TGTGCCAGCAGGGAAACAGGGTGGCAAAATTCACCCCTCCACTTT
>-|TRBJ1-2|TRBV19|many
CASSPGARGYFYDGYTF
TGTGCCAGTAGTCCGGGCGCTCGGGGGTATTTTTATGATGGCTACACCTTC
>-|TRBJ1-1|TRBV4-1|few
CASSQTDTLNTEAFF
TGCGCCAGCAGCCAGACGGACACGTTGAACACTGAAGCTTTCTTT
>-|TRBJ2-7|TRBV27|-
CASSLLTKAGKGYEQYF
TGTGCCAGCAGTTTATTGACTAAGGCAGGGAAGGGCTACGAGCAGTACTTC
>TRBD1|TRBJ1-5|TRBV12-3/TRBV12-4|few
CASSGTAFYQPQHF
TGTGCCAGTTCGGGGACAGCCTTTTATCAGCCCCAGCATTTT
>-|TRBJ1-2|TRBV29-1|few
CSVEHTVRVHYGYTF
TGCAGCGTTGAGCACACGGTCCGAGTCCACTATGGCTACACCTTC
>-|TRBJ2-7|TRBV12-3/TRBV12-4|few
CASSLAREQYF
TGTGCCAGCAGTCTAGCGCGCGAGCAGTACTTC
>-|TRBJ2-2|TRBV7-3|many
CASSLRDKAPTGELFF
TGTGCCAGCAGCTTAAGAGACAAAGCCCCCACCGGGGAGCTGTTTTTT
>-|TRBJ2-1|TRBV27|-
CASSFYPGDEQFF
TGTGCCAGCAGTTTTTATCCCGGCGATGAGCAGTTCTTC
>-|TRBJ2-1|TRBV27|-
CASSSSLILEQFF
TGTGCCAGCAGTTCCTCCCTCATACTTGAGCAGTTCTTC
>TRBD2|TRBJ2-1|TRBV20-1|-
CSASGTSGYNEQFF
TGCAGTGCTTCCGGGACTAGCGGGTACAATGAGCAGTTCTTC
>TRBD2|TRBJ2-3|TRBV7-6|many
CASSLAPSGGQTQYF
TGTGCCAGCAGCTTAGCACCTAGCGGGGGACAGACGCAGTATTTT
>-|TRBJ1-6|TRBV30|few
CAWSSLYDNSPIHF
TGTGCCTGGAGTAGTTTGTATGATAATTCACCCATCCACTTT
>-|TRBJ2-2|TRBV11-1|-
CASSLANGWELFF
TGTGCCAGCAGCTTAGCGAACGGCTGGGAGCTGTTTTTT
>TRBD2|TRBJ2-5|TRBV7-2|many
CATRRGASETQYF
TGTGCCACTCGGCGGGGGGCGAGCGAGACCCAGTACTTC
>TRBD2|TRBJ2-1|TRBV5-6|many
CASSSNLAGDLHNEQFF
TGTGCCAGCAGCTCTAACTTAGCGGGGGACCTCCACAATGAGCAGTTCTTC
>-|TRBJ2-4|TRBV11-3|few
CASSLGPQNIQYF
TGTGCCAGCAGCTTAGGACCCCAAAACATTCAGTACTTC
>-|TRBJ1-4|TRBV4-3|-
CASSLTLGRGLSREKLFF
TGCGCCAGCAGCCTAACCCTGGGGCGGGGGTTAAGTCGTGAAAAACTGTTTTTT
>-|TRBJ2-3|TRBV29-1|many
CSVGILGGSDTQYF
TGCAGCGTTGGGATCTTAGGGGGATCCGATACGCAGTATTTT
>-|TRBJ1-5|TRBV18|many
CASSPSQVSNQPQHF
TGTGCCAGCTCACCTTCACAGGTTAGCAATCAGCCCCAGCATTTT
>-|TRBJ1-2|TRBV5-6|few
CASRMGLANYGYTF
TGTGCCAGCAGGATGGGACTAGCTAACTATGGCTACACCTTC
>-|TRBJ1-2|TRBV6-5|-
CASSYSTGGNYGYTF
TGTGCCAGCAGTTACTCAACTGGGGGCAACTATGGCTACACCTTC
>-|TRBJ2-3|TRBV27|-
CASSWGAYATDTQYF
TGTGCCAGCAGTTGGGGGGCGTACGCCACAGATACGCAGTATTTT
>TRBD1|TRBJ2-3|TRBV27|few
CASSPGQGRFYSTDTQYF
TGTGCCAGCAGCCCCGGACAGGGCCGTTTTTATTCCACAGATACGCAGTATTTT
>-|TRBJ1-2|TRBV7-2|-
CASSSYINYGYTF
TGTGCCAGCAGTTCCTATATTAACTATGGCTACACCTTC
>-|TRBJ1-5|TRBV30|many
CAWSRSGKGRNQPQHF
TGTGCCTGGAGTCGTTCAGGGAAGGGTCGCAATCAGCCCCAGCATTTT
>-|TRBJ2-5|TRBV4-1|-
CASSTKPAGQGGETQYF
TGCGCCAGCAGCACGAAACCGGCAGGCCAAGGGGGGGAGACCCAGTACTTC
>TRBD2|TRBJ2-4|TRBV10-3|few
CAISLRLAGGRDIQYF
TGTGCCATCAGTTTAAGACTAGCGGGGGGCCGGGACATTCAGTACTTC
>TRBD1|TRBJ2-2|TRBV11-3|few
CASSPRTGSTGELFF
TGTGCCAGCAGCCCCCGGACAGGGAGCACCGGGGAGCTGTTTTTT
>-|TRBJ1-1|TRBV20-1|few
CSASIPDLGHVVAFF
TGCAGTGCTAGTATTCCGGACTTGGGGCATGTAGTAGCTTTCTTT
>TRBD2|TRBJ2-5|TRBV9|few
CASSFSSGETQYF
TGTGCCAGCAGCTTCTCTAGCGGCGAGACCCAGTACTTC
>TRBD1|TRBJ1-2|TRBV7-2|many
CASSQTGYYGYTF
TGTGCCAGCAGCCAGACAGGGTACTATGGCTACACCTTC
>-|TRBJ2-2|TRBV24-1|many
CATSDPSRTGELFF
TGTGCCACCAGTGACCCTAGCCGTACCGGGGAGCTGTTTTTT